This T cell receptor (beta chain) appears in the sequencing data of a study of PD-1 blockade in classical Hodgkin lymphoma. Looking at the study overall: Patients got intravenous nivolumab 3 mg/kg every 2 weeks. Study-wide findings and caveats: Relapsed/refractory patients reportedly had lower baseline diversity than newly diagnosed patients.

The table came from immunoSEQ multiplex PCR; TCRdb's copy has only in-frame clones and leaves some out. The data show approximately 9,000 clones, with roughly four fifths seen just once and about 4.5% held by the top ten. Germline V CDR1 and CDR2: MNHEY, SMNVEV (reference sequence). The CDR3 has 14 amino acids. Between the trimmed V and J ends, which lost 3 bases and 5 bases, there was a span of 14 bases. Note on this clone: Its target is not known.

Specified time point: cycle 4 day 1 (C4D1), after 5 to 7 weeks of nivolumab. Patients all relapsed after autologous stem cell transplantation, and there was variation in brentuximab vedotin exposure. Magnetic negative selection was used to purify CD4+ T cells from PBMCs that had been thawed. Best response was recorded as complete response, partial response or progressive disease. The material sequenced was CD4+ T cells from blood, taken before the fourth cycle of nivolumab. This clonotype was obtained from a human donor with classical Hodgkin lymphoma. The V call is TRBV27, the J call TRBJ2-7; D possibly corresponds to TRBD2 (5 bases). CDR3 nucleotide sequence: TGTGCCAGCAGTTTCCGTTCCCGACTAAACGAGCAGTACTTC. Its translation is CASSFRSRLNEQYF.